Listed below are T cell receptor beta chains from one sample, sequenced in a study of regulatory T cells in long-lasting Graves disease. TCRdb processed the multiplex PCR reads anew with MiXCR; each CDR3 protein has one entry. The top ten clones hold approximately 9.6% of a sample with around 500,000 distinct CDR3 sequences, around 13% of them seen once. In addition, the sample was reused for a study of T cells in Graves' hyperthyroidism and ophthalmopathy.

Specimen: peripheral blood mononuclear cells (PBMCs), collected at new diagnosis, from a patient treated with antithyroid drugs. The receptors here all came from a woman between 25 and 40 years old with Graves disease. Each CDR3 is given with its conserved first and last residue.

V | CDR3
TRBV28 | CASRGNEQFF
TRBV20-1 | CSAGPGLDSNEQFF
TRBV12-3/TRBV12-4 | CASSPGKGNDTF
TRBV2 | CASHSTSANNEQFF
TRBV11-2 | CASNGLAGEQFF
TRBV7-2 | CASSFRPGQGARLWGYTF
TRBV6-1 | CASWDFGPGTQYF
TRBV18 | CASSPPQITSTDTQYF
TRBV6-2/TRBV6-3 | CASSFGQGAGYEQYF
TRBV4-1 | CASSQGGVDGTQETQCF
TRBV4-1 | CASSRAPGTSGGNEQFF
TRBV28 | CASSRRGRVYGYTF
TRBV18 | CASSPSLDGNQPQHF
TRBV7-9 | CASSEGFRDGYTF
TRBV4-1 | CASSQSDRNTEAFF
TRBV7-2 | CASSSRGTALEQYF
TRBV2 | CASFWGTGELFF
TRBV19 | CASSERGLAGVDTQYF
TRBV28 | CASSLGLTGINEQFF
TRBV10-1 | CASSGGLKDTQYF
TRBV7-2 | CASSKENRLRETQYF
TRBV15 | CATSPGQGEGHEQYF
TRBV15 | CATSRDQGGSTEAFF
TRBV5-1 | CASSVTGLQETQYF